What follows are 25 T cell receptor beta chains derived from one specimen sequenced in a study of memory CD4+ T cells and cytomegalovirus serostatus. The sort gate was single viable CD3+CD4+CD8-CD45RO+ cells for memory CD4+ T cells. Repertoires were generated with immunoSEQ multiplex PCR, while TCRdb's copy carries only in-frame clones and drops some. The table has about 64,000 clones, 77% seen once. Sequenced: memory CD4+ T cells from blood. The receptors here all came from an adult in good health and CMV-seronegative.

This clone showed up just a few times. This CDR3 reads CASSEHGGDNQPQHF. As DNA, the CDR3 is TGTGCCAGCAGTGAACACGGGGGCGACAATCAGCCCCAGCATTTT. The chain recombines TRBV6-1 with TRBJ1-5; D might be TRBD1 (6 bases). Germline CDR1 reads MNHNS; CDR2 reads SASEGT. Trimming shortened V by 2 bases and J by 3 bases, and 11 bases separated the two germline ends. The CDR3 is made up of 15 amino acids.

The table lists this clone with many counts. J is TRBJ1-2 and V is TRBV19, with 7 bases matching TRBD1. The V gene's germline CDR1 is LNHDA and CDR2 SQIVND (reference sequence). Trimming removed 7 bases from V and 4 bases from J; junction bases left unmatched: 15. The CDR3 is 16 amino acids. The chain's CDR3 is CASTPERGRRIYGYTF. The CDR3 DNA follows: TGTGCCAGTACCCCAGAAAGGGGGCGGCGGATCTATGGCTACACCTTC.

The chain carries TRBV7-3 and TRBJ2-1, with 11 bases that match TRBD1. J lost 4 bases, V lost 2 bases, and 4 bases had no gene match. The CDR3 totals 16 residues. CDR1 SGHTA and CDR2 FQGTGA come from the germline V gene. The CDR3 spells CASSLQGDRGYNEQFF. CDR3 DNA sequence: TGTGCCAGCAGCTTACAAGGGGACAGGGGGTACAATGAGCAGTTCTTC.

The J gene is TRBJ2-3, the V gene TRBV19; D uncertain. CDR3 length equals 16 residues. Trimming shortened V by 1 base and J by 0 bases, and 11 bases separated the two germline ends. In germline, CDR1 is LNHDA, CDR2 SQIVND (reference sequence). Here the CDR3 reads CASSIAWSRSTDTQYF. The CDR3 DNA reads as TGTGCCAGTAGTATAGCGTGGAGCAGGAGCACAGATACGCAGTATTTT.

The chain combines TRBV10-3 with TRBJ1-3; D gene unclear. The CDR3 spans 16 residues. Trimming removed 2 bases from V and 0 bases from J, with 11 bases in between. CDR1 and CDR2 from the germline V gene are ENHRY and SYGVKD. CDR3 in amino acids: CAISEPLRSSGNTIYF. In DNA form, the CDR3 reads TGTGCCATCAGTGAGCCCCTCAGGAGCTCTGGAAACACCATATATTTT.

The chain uses TRBV4-3 and TRBJ2-7; TRBD2 matches at 9 bases. CDR1 is LGHNA, CDR2 YSLEER, per germline. This CDR3 is 19 amino acids long. J lost 2 bases, V lost 3 bases, and 17 bases had no gene match. The CDR3 DNA follows: TGCGCCAGCAGCCAGCAGCTAGCGGTGGGGCTAGCGGGGACCTACGAGCAGTACTTC. This sequence encodes CASSQQLAVGLAGTYEQYF.

The chain couples TRBV5-6 to TRBJ2-3; 7 nucleotides match TRBD1. This CDR3 region has 15 residues. Germline V CDR1 and CDR2: SGHDT, YYEEEE. Trimming removed 3 bases from V and 3 bases from J; junction bases left unmatched: 7. As DNA, the CDR3 is TGTGCCAGCAGCTGGACGGGACAGCGGACAGATACGCAGTATTTT. Translating gives CASSWTGQRTDTQYF.

The chain recombines TRBV5-1 with TRBJ1-2, with D unclear. Looked up from germline, CDR1 is SGHRS and CDR2 is YFSETQ. V shed 0 bases and J shed 5 bases, with 11 bases lying between them. This CDR3 has 14 amino acids. CDR3 bases: TGCGCCAGCAGCTTGGAGACACCTCAGTATGGCTACACCTTC. Its protein is CASSLETPQYGYTF. Full variable domain (rest looked up from reference TRBV5-1 and TRBJ1-2): KAGVTQTPRYLIKTRGQQVTLSCSPISGHRSVSWYQQTPGQGLQFLFEYFSETQRNKGNFPGRFSGRQFSNSRSEMNVSTLELGDSALYLCASSLETPQYGYTFGSGTRLTVV.

This sequence joins TRBV10-3 and TRBJ2-5; D is possibly TRBD1 or TRBD2 (6 bases each). V was trimmed by 6 bases and J by 4 bases, leaving 12 bases between them. CDR1 and CDR2 (germline): ENHRY, SYGVKD. The CDR3 runs to 13 residues. CDR3: CAIRGGMGETQYF. CDR3 in DNA: TGTGCCATCAGGGGGGGCATGGGAGAGACCCAGTACTTC.

The J gene is TRBJ1-3, the V gene TRBV10-3; 7 bases are shared with TRBD1. The ends lost 6 bases at V and 2 bases at J; junction bases unmatched: 4. There are 14 residues in the CDR3. The germline V gene encodes CDR1 ENHRY and CDR2 SYGVKD. The chain's CDR3 is CAISPGTAGNTIYF. CDR3 nucleotides: TGTGCCATCAGCCCCGGGACAGCTGGAAACACCATATATTTT.

This chain connects TRBV2 to TRBJ1-1; D gene unclear. Germline CDR1 SNHLY, CDR2 FYNNEI. The CDR3 contains 14 residues. Trimming removed 7 bases at V and 1 base at J, with 13 bases between. The CDR3 sequence: CASMVGFGNTEAFF. The DNA for the CDR3 is TGTGCCAGCATGGTGGGGTTTGGGAACACTGAAGCTTTCTTT. Together with reference TRBV2 and TRBJ1-1, the CDR3 gives the full variable domain: EPEVTQTPSHQVTQMGQEVILRCVPISNHLYFYWYRQILGQKVEFLVSFYNNEISEKSEIFDDQFSVERPDGSNFTLKIRSTKLEDSAMYFCASMVGFGNTEAFFGQGTRLTVV.

Only a few counts were recorded for this clone. The genes are TRBV4-3 and TRBJ2-1; 9 bases agree with TRBD2. V was clipped by 0 bases and J by 8 bases; unmatched bases: 11. Germline loops: CDR1 LGHNA, CDR2 YSLEER. CDR3 length equals 17 residues. CDR3 region: CASSQDESGLAFDEQFF. CDR3 coding DNA: TGCGCCAGCAGCCAAGATGAATCGGGACTAGCTTTCGATGAGCAGTTCTTC.

J is TRBJ2-3 and V is TRBV13, with unresolved D. CDR1 and CDR2 (germline): PRHDT, FYEKMQ (reference sequence). This CDR3 contains 12 residues. V shed 0 bases and J shed 5 bases, with 3 bases lying between them. The CDR3 protein is CASSLGLDTQYF. CDR3 nucleotides: TGTGCCAGCAGCTTAGGCCTAGATACGCAGTATTTT.

The CDR3 protein is CASSQVEGVGGYTF. CDR3 in DNA: TGCGCCAGCAGCCAAGTGGAGGGGGTTGGTGGCTACACCTTC. This chain joins TRBV4-1 and TRBJ1-2; D is perhaps TRBD1 (6 bases). The germline CDR1 and CDR2 sequences are MGHRA and YSYEKL. The CDR3 is 14 residues long. V gave up 1 base and J gave up 7 bases, with 13 bases separating them.

The gene calls are TRBV18 and TRBJ2-5; D not resolved. The CDR3 has 12 amino acids. V was clipped by 3 bases and J by 5 bases, with 7 bases between them. Germline CDR1 is KGHSH and CDR2 is LQKENI. The CDR3 DNA follows: TGTGCCAGCTCACCGTCCGGGGAGACCCAGTACTTC. As protein: CASSPSGETQYF.

This chain uses TRBV5-4 with TRBJ2-1; no firm D call. Germline V CDR1 and CDR2: SGHNT, YYREEE (reference sequence). The CDR3 has 12 amino acids. The V end was cut by 2 bases, the J end by 6 bases, with 6 bases between. CDR3 in amino acids: CASSFKRNEQFF. The CDR3 coding sequence is TGTGCCAGCAGCTTTAAGCGCAATGAGCAGTTCTTC.

J is TRBJ1-2 and V is TRBV27; no definite D call. The germline V and J ends were trimmed by 3 bases and 7 bases, with 15 bases remaining between them. From germline, CDR1 is MNHEY and CDR2 SMNVEV (reference sequence). The CDR3 spans 14 residues. The chain's CDR3 is CASSFTERTVGYTF. The CDR3, as DNA: TGTGCCAGCAGTTTCACAGAAAGAACAGTTGGCTACACCTTC.

The chain recombines TRBV30 with TRBJ2-3, with D hard to call. CDR1 GTSNPN and CDR2 SVGIG come from the germline V gene (reference sequence). The CDR3 is made up of 12 amino acids. V was shortened by 0 bases and J by 5 bases, with 6 bases between the two germline ends. The CDR3 bases are TGTGCCTGGAGTGTCGGCCGAGATACGCAGTATTTT. It codes for CAWSVGRDTQYF.

The chain joins TRBV9 to TRBJ2-5, with D perhaps assigned TRBD1 or TRBD2 (5 bases each). The CDR3 is 15 amino acids. With 0 bases removed from V and 2 bases from J, the gap between germline ends came to 11 bases. Germline-derived CDR1 and CDR2 are SGDLS and YYNGEE. Here the CDR3 DNA reads TGTGCCAGCAGCGTAGGGGACCGAGGGCAAGAGACCCAGTACTTC. Its protein is CASSVGDRGQETQYF.

CDR3: CASSLSGSSFVEAFF. The CDR3 DNA reads TGTGCCAGCAGCTTATCAGGGAGCTCCTTTGTGGAAGCTTTCTTT. The chain carries TRBV7-6 and TRBJ1-1; weak D call: TRBD1 (5 bases). V was pared by 2 bases and J by 8 bases, with 18 bases between. From germline, CDR1 is SGHVS and CDR2 FNYEAQ. This CDR3 spans 15 amino acids.

The chain couples TRBV2 to TRBJ1-1; 7 bases are a match to TRBD1. CDR1 SNHLY and CDR2 FYNNEI come from the germline V gene. The CDR3 extends over 13 amino acids. Trimming took 8 bases from V and 1 from J; bases not matched to a gene: 4. For the CDR3, the DNA is TGTGCCAGCGGGGGACAGCGGAACACTGAAGCTTTCTTT. This sequence encodes CASGGQRNTEAFF. Drawing the rest from reference TRBV2 and TRBJ1-1, the complete variable domain is EPEVTQTPSHQVTQMGQEVILRCVPISNHLYFYWYRQILGQKVEFLVSFYNNEISEKSEIFDDQFSVERPDGSNFTLKIRSTKLEDSAMYFCASGGQRNTEAFFGQGTRLTVV.

This sequence joins TRBV21-1 and TRBJ1-1; TRBD1 reflects the table's D call only, with no check against the DNA. TRBV21-1 is described as a pseudogene. CDR3 length equals 10 residues. The CDR3 here is CASTGFAAFF. In nucleotides, the CDR3 is TGTGCCAGCACAGGGTTTGCAGCTTTCTTT.

The chain has TRBV5-4 and TRBJ1-5, with 8 nucleotides matching TRBD1. CDR3 length equals 16 residues. After removal of 9 bases from V and 4 bases from J, the junction contained 15 bases not matched to a gene. Germline V gene sequence: CDR1 SGHNT, CDR2 YYREEE (reference sequence). CDR3 DNA: TGTGCCACCACGGACAGGGAAAAAGGGAATAATCAGCCCCAGCATTTT. This translates into CATTDREKGNNQPQHF.

In DNA, the CDR3 is TGTGCCAGTAGTATAGGGGAGGGCGAGGGGCTCACTGAAGCTTTCTTT. Amino acids: CASSIGEGEGLTEAFF. The chain joins TRBV19 to TRBJ1-1; TRBD1 is a possible D gene (5 bases). CDR1 is LNHDA and CDR2 is SQIVND in the germline V gene (reference sequence). This CDR3 comprises 16 residues. Trimming took off 1 base at V and 4 bases at J, with 16 bases between the two ends.

This sequence joins TRBV19 and TRBJ1-2; maybe TRBD1 (5 bases). CDR1 and CDR2 from the germline V gene are LNHDA and SQIVND (reference sequence). Trimming left V 4 bases short and J 3 bases short, with 15 bases between. The CDR3 runs 15 residues. The CDR3 region has the DNA TGTGCCAGTAGTAGGGGGGAAGCCTCTCACTATGGCTACACCTTC. This gives the protein CASSRGEASHYGYTF.